The 11 T cell receptor beta chains given below trace back to one sample, sequenced in a study of human T cells and chemical hapten exposure. Using its own MiXCR run on the RACE reads, TCRdb lists one record per CDR3 protein. Among 270,000 or so distinct CDR3 sequences listed, 7.7% were seen once. Sample time point: pre-sensitization, week 0. The treatment: therapeutic diphenylcyclopropenone sensitization with weekly scalp DPC. This specimen consisted of whole blood, obtained in connection with sensitization to the hapten diphenylcyclopropenone (DPC). These receptors originate from a man in his late teens or twenties with alopecia areata. Some clones in this sample may be carry-over from other donors' samples.

The chain uses TRBV4-2 and TRBJ2-1; 12 bases match TRBD2. Looked up from germline, CDR1 is LGHNA and CDR2 is YNFKEQ. The CDR3 has 18 residues. The V segment lost 0 bases and the J segment 8 bases; nucleotides outside the gene matches: 11. CDR3: CASSQDPPSGGVVYEQFF. CDR3 nucleotide sequence: TGTGCCAGCAGCCAAGATCCTCCTAGCGGGGGGGTAGTGTATGAGCAGTTCTTC.

This clonotype was counted at least ten times. The chain carries TRBV7-2 and TRBJ2-3; the D gene is possibly TRBD1 (6 bases). The length of the CDR3 is 14 residues. V shed 0 bases and J shed 7 bases, with 11 bases lying between them. Germline V gives CDR1 SGHTA, CDR2 FQGNSA. The CDR3 bases are TGTGCCAGCAGCTTAGCCAGGGGCGCGAATACGCAGTATTTT. Translated, it gives CASSLARGANTQYF.

This clonotype was counted ten times or more. The CDR3: CSARPPVAGYTF. As DNA, the CDR3 is TGCAGTGCTAGACCTCCAGTTGCAGGCTACACCTTC. The rearrangement joins TRBV20-1 to TRBJ1-2; D remains unclear. Germline V gene sequence: CDR1 DFQATT, CDR2 SNEGSKA (reference sequence). The CDR3 sequence is 12 residues long. Trimming cost V 2 bases and J 8 bases, with 12 bases left between them.

This clonotype was seen more than once but under ten times. The chain links TRBV28 to TRBJ2-1, with D maybe TRBD2 (5 bases). This CDR3 contains 17 residues. Trimming stripped 6 bases from V and 1 base from J, with 19 bases between. The germline V gene has CDR1 MDHEN and CDR2 SYDVKM. The CDR3 nucleotides are TGTGCCAGCAGACCCGACTATTGGCTTAGGTCCTACAATGAGCAGTTCTTC. Its translation is CASRPDYWLRSYNEQFF. Together with reference TRBV28 and TRBJ2-1, the CDR3 gives the full variable domain: DVKVTQSSRYLVKRTGEKVFLECVQDMDHENMFWYRQDPGLGLRLIYFSYDVKMKEKGDIPEGYSVSREKKERFSLILESASTNQTSMYLCASRPDYWLRSYNEQFFGPGTRLTVL.

The chain uses TRBV10-3 and TRBJ2-3; the D gene is possibly TRBD1 (5 bases). CDR1 ENHRY and CDR2 SYGVKD come from the germline V gene. V was shortened by 7 bases and J by 6 bases, with 11 bases between the two germline ends. The CDR3 sequence is 12 residues long. The CDR3 region is CAIKGAGDTQYF. The DNA of the CDR3 is TGTGCCATCAAAGGGGCAGGCGATACGCAGTATTTT.

The chain has TRBV6-2 or TRBV6-3 and TRBJ1-1; D is undetermined. V lost 4 bases to trimming and J lost 4 bases, with 10 bases between them. The germline CDR1 and CDR2 sequences are MNHEY and SVGEGT. The CDR3 is 13 amino acids. CDR3 bases: TGTGCCAGCAGTTTCGCTGGGGTCACTGAAGCTTTCTTT. Its translation is CASSFAGVTEAFF.

At least ten counts were recorded for this clonotype. The chain employs TRBV5-1 and TRBJ1-6, with D hard to call. Trimming left V 4 bases short and J 9 bases short, with 14 bases between. The CDR3 is 14 amino acids. In germline, CDR1 is SGHRS, CDR2 YFSETQ. CDR3 nucleotide sequence: TGCGCCAGCAGCAGTCAGGAGGGAAGTTCACCCCTCCACTTT. Its translation is CASSSQEGSSPLHF.

The sample holds a few counts of this clonotype. The rearrangement links TRBV4-3 to TRBJ1-6; tentative D call: TRBD1 (6 bases). Trimming removed 0 bases from V and 7 bases from J, with 16 bases in between. The CDR3 runs 17 residues. Germline values: CDR1 LGHNA, CDR2 YSLEER. The CDR3 region has the DNA TGCGCCAGCAGCCAAGACCTAGGCGGGGGCCAGAATTCACCCCTCCACTTT. The encoded protein is CASSQDLGGGQNSPLHF.

The V gene is TRBV7-9, the J gene TRBJ1-2; no definite D call. Germline V gives CDR1 SEHNR, CDR2 FQNEAQ (reference sequence). The CDR3 consists of 15 residues. Trimming removed 6 bases at V and 8 bases at J, with 22 bases between. The CDR3 bases are TGTGCCAGCAGTTCCTCAAGAGGGAGGCCGAAGGGCTACACCTTC. Translation: CASSSSRGRPKGYTF.

CDR3 loop: CASSLSQSGHRDTQYF. CDR3 bases: TGCGCCAGCAGCTTGTCACAGTCCGGGCATAGAGATACGCAGTATTTT. The chain links TRBV5-1 to TRBJ2-3; no reliable D call. This CDR3 spans 16 amino acids. Germline CDR1 SGHRS, CDR2 YFSETQ. Trimming removed 1 base at V and 5 bases at J, with 17 bases between.

The chain employs TRBV11-3 and TRBJ2-1; tentatively, D is TRBD1 (6 bases). Trimming shortened V by 6 bases and J by 2 bases, and 20 bases separated the two germline ends. Germline CDR1 is SGHNT and CDR2 is YENEEA. This CDR3 has 17 amino acids. Here the CDR3 DNA reads TGTGCCAGCAGTCCAAGTACAGGGATATTCACCTACAATGAGCAGTTCTTC. Its translation: CASSPSTGIFTYNEQFF. The full variable domain, completed using reference TRBV11-3 and TRBJ2-1, is EAGVVQSPRYKIIEKKQPVAFWCNPISGHNTLYWYLQNLGQGPELLIRYENEEAVDDSQLPKDRFSAERLKGVDSTLKIQPAELGDSAVYLCASSPSTGIFTYNEQFFGPGTRLTVL.